The source of this T cell receptor beta chain is a study of Tregs in tolerant kidney transplant recipients. Study-wide findings and caveats: Activated donor B cell expansion appeared to reveal the most relevant donor-specific TCRbeta repertoire.

Repertoires were generated with immunoSEQ multiplex PCR, while TCRdb's copy carries only in-frame clones and drops some. The table includes some 240,000 clones, about 86% detected once. Points on this clone: The antigen remains undetermined.

Looked up from germline, CDR1 is SNHLY and CDR2 is FYNNEI. The CDR3 sequence is 13 residues long. V was clipped by 9 bases and J by 0 bases, with 12 bases between them. Sequenced sample: CD4+ T cells from blood. This receptor was obtained from a human donor in good health. The rearrangement joins TRBV2 to TRBJ2-7; a possible D gene is TRBD2 (7 bases). In DNA, the CDR3 is TGTGCCAGGGGAGGGGGAGACTCCTACGAGCAGTACTTC. Translated, it gives CARGGGDSYEQYF.